The 22 T cell receptor beta chains presented below share a single source sample, sequenced in a study of cytomegalovirus exposure and HLA in healthy donors. The PCR employed 60 Vbeta primers together with 13 Jbeta primers. The data were produced by immunoSEQ multiplex PCR, yet TCRdb's version contains in-frame clones alone and is incomplete. The top ten clones hold over 1.2% of a sample with 150,000 to 200,000 clones, around 76% of them seen once. Sequenced sample: PBMCs. These TCRs come from a girl aged 10-17 years in good health and CMV-seropositive.

This clone was seen once. The chain links TRBV10-1 to TRBJ2-7; possibly TRBD1 for D (6 bases). The CDR3 has 14 residues. V shed 2 bases and J shed 4 bases, with 12 bases lying between them. The germline CDR1 and CDR2 sequences are WNHNN and SYGVQD (reference sequence). As DNA, the CDR3 is TGCGCCAGCAGTGAGACGGGACACCCTTACGAGCAGTACTTC. As protein: CASSETGHPYEQYF.

The chain is built from TRBV28 and TRBJ2-3; 7 nucleotides align to TRBD2. The CDR3 length is 15 residues. CDR1 and CDR2 from the germline V gene are MDHEN and SYDVKM. The V gene end was trimmed by 2 bases and the J gene end by 1 base; junction bases not matched to a gene: 3. The CDR3 sequence is CASSLAGDRTDTQYF. The CDR3 DNA sequence: TGTGCCAGCAGTTTAGCGGGGGACCGCACAGATACGCAGTATTTT.

This sequence joins TRBV30 and TRBJ2-2, with 8 nucleotides matching TRBD1. V lost 2 bases to trimming and J lost 1 base; unmatched junction nucleotides: 3. In germline, CDR1 is GTSNPN, CDR2 SVGIG (reference sequence). CDR3 length: 15 amino acids. The CDR3 sequence: CAWSSGTGNTGELFF. CDR3 bases: TGTGCCTGGAGTTCCGGGACAGGGAACACCGGGGAGCTGTTTTTT.

The chain recombines TRBV7-3 with TRBJ2-2; 10 bases map to TRBD2. The V gene's germline CDR1 is SGHTA and CDR2 FQGTGA. This CDR3 contains 16 residues. V shed 5 bases, J shed 4 bases, and the junction held 7 bases outside the gene matches. The CDR3 DNA reads TGTGCCAGCAGCGCTCTAGCGGGAGTCAGCACCGGGGAGCTGTTTTTT. Its translation is CASSALAGVSTGELFF.

V and J are TRBV2 and TRBJ1-1, with a weak D call TRBD1 (5 bases). Germline CDR1 is SNHLY and CDR2 is FYNNEI. The length of the CDR3 is 13 residues. Trimming took off 7 bases at V and 1 base at J, with 10 bases between the two ends. CDR3 nucleotide sequence: TGTGCCAGCACCAGGGAAGCGAACACTGAAGCTTTCTTT. Protein product: CASTREANTEAFF.

The gene calls are TRBV5-1 and TRBJ2-2; 8 bases are a match to TRBD1. V lost 2 bases to trimming and J lost 3 bases; unmatched junction nucleotides: 9. CDR1 and CDR2 from the germline V gene are SGHRS and YFSETQ. This CDR3 has 17 residues. DNA of the CDR3: TGCGCCAGCAGCTTACCAGGGGGCAGGCAGGACACCGGGGAGCTGTTTTTT. It encodes CASSLPGGRQDTGELFF.

The chain is built from TRBV30 and TRBJ1-1; D might be TRBD1 (6 bases). The length of the CDR3 is 16 residues. CDR1 is GTSNPN and CDR2 is SVGIG in the germline V gene (reference sequence). Deletions cut 2 bases from V and 0 bases from J, with 16 bases between. CDR3 in DNA: TGTGCCTGGAGTTTAGACCCGACAGGCATGAACACTGAAGCTTTCTTT. Translating it yields CAWSLDPTGMNTEAFF.

J is TRBJ2-5 and V is TRBV28, with 12 bases that match TRBD2. Trimming took 2 bases from V and 2 from J; bases not matched to a gene: 0. This CDR3 is 15 amino acids long. Germline V lookup: CDR1 MDHEN, CDR2 SYDVKM. The CDR3 DNA reads as TGTGCCAGCAGTTTAGGACTAGCGGGGCAAGAGACCCAGTACTTC. Translation gives CASSLGLAGQETQYF.

The chain combines TRBV28 with TRBJ2-1; D not resolved. Per the germline V gene, CDR1 is MDHEN and CDR2 is SYDVKM. The CDR3 spans 14 residues. V lost 6 bases to trimming and J lost 5 bases, with 14 bases between them. Here the CDR3 DNA reads TGTGCCAGCAGGCTTAGAAGACGGGACAATGAGCAGTTCTTC. Translating it yields CASRLRRRDNEQFF.

This chain links TRBV30 with TRBJ2-4; 10 bases match TRBD1. V was pared by 3 bases and J by 2 bases, with 7 bases of the junction left unmatched. CDR3 length equals 16 residues. The germline V gene encodes CDR1 GTSNPN and CDR2 SVGIG (reference sequence). The CDR3 DNA sequence: TGTGCCTGGAGGGGACAGGGGATAAGGCCCAAAAACATTCAGTACTTC. This translates into CAWRGQGIRPKNIQYF.

The chain couples TRBV7-6 to TRBJ2-5, with 7 bases aligning to TRBD1. Germline V gene lookup returns CDR1 SGHVS and CDR2 FNYEAQ. V lost 2 bases and J lost 2; bases outside the gene matches: 5. The CDR3 extends over 15 amino acids. Written as DNA, the CDR3 is TGTGCCAGCAGCTTAAATGGACAGGAGCAAGAGACCCAGTACTTC. Protein product: CASSLNGQEQETQYF.

V gene TRBV30 combines with J gene TRBJ1-2; tentatively, D is TRBD1 (5 bases). CDR3 length: 13 residues. Trimming left V 2 bases short and J 1 base short, with 8 bases between. Germline V lookup: CDR1 GTSNPN, CDR2 SVGIG (reference sequence). The CDR3 here is CAWSSGFNYGYTF. For the CDR3, the DNA is TGTGCCTGGAGTTCAGGGTTTAACTATGGCTACACCTTC.

The genes are TRBV7-2 and TRBJ2-7, with D unclear. V was trimmed by 8 bases and J by 6 bases, leaving 11 bases between them. The length of the CDR3 is 11 residues. Germline V CDR1 and CDR2: SGHTA, FQGNSA. The CDR3 sequence is CASGNTAEQYF. The CDR3 coding sequence is TGTGCCAGCGGCAATACAGCCGAGCAGTACTTC.

V and J are TRBV30 and TRBJ1-1; D is unresolved. This CDR3 has 12 amino acids. Trimming took 7 bases from V and 7 from J, leaving 16 bases between them. Looked up from germline, CDR1 is GTSNPN and CDR2 is SVGIG (reference sequence). The CDR3 region is CALGQDIGEAFF. CDR3 nucleotides: TGTGCCTTGGGCCAAGACATAGGTGAAGCTTTCTTT.

The gene calls are TRBV7-2 and TRBJ1-5, with 10 bases matching TRBD1. Germline lookup yields CDR1 SGHTA and CDR2 FQGNSA. The CDR3 contains 19 residues. V lost 1 base to trimming and J lost 0 bases; unmatched junction nucleotides: 9. Written as DNA, the CDR3 is TGTGCCAGCAGCTTAGGACAGGGGGCGGGGGTATATAGCAATCAGCCCCAGCATTTT. Protein: CASSLGQGAGVYSNQPQHF.

This chain joins TRBV28 and TRBJ1-3; D gene ambiguous. Trimming pared 7 bases from V and 4 bases from J, leaving 8 bases between. The CDR3 contains 12 residues. Germline V gene lookup returns CDR1 MDHEN and CDR2 SYDVKM. The CDR3 is CASIQSGNTIYF. In DNA form, the CDR3 reads TGTGCCAGCATCCAGTCCGGAAACACCATATATTTT.

In this sample, this clone turned up once. The gene calls are TRBV5-4 and TRBJ1-3; 7 bases fit TRBD1. The germline CDR1 and CDR2 sequences are SGHNT and YYREEE (reference sequence). Germline trimming cut 4 bases from V and 1 base from J; bases unmatched to any gene: 8. The CDR3 length is 16 residues. This CDR3 reads CASSQGERRSGNTIYF. In DNA form, the CDR3 reads TGTGCCAGCAGCCAGGGGGAGAGGAGGTCTGGAAACACCATATATTTT.

This sequence joins TRBV4-1 and TRBJ1-2, with D possibly being TRBD1 (5 bases). The V end lost 5 bases, the J end lost 8 bases, and 24 bases lay between the germline ends. CDR3 length: 16 amino acids. Germline loops: CDR1 MGHRA, CDR2 YSYEKL. Here the CDR3 reads CASSNLAGTPFGGYTF. The CDR3 DNA sequence: TGCGCCAGCAGCAACCTTGCCGGGACTCCTTTCGGGGGCTACACCTTC.

This clone has a handful of counts. The DNA of the CDR3 is TGTGCCAGCAGTTCCGGACAGTCACGGAATGAAAAACTGTTTTTT. Residues: CASSSGQSRNEKLFF. The V and J genes are TRBV28 and TRBJ1-4; D possibly corresponds to TRBD1 (6 bases). The V end was cut by 4 bases, the J end by 5 bases, with 14 bases between. The CDR3 extends over 15 amino acids. Germline CDR1 reads MDHEN; CDR2 reads SYDVKM. The whole variable domain, filled in from reference TRBV28 and TRBJ1-4, reads DVKVTQSSRYLVKRTGEKVFLECVQDMDHENMFWYRQDPGLGLRLIYFSYDVKMKEKGDIPEGYSVSREKKERFSLILESASTNQTSMYLCASSSGQSRNEKLFFGSGTQLSVL.

J is TRBJ2-3 and V is TRBV5-6; 11 bases match TRBD2. Germline V gives CDR1 SGHDT, CDR2 YYEEEE. There are 15 residues in the CDR3. The V gene end was trimmed by 1 base and the J gene end by 11 bases; junction bases not matched to a gene: 9. CDR3 in DNA: TGTGCCAGCAGCTTGTTAGCGGGGGGGCCCCGGGGGCAGTATTTT. This encodes CASSLLAGGPRGQYF.

The genes are TRBV29-1 and TRBJ2-7, with 8 bases matching TRBD1. Germline V gives CDR1 SQVTM, CDR2 ANQGSEA. The CDR3 sequence is 13 residues long. Losses at the gene ends were 4 bases for V and 4 bases for J; bases not matched to a gene: 6. The CDR3 region is CSVGTGLGYEQYF. CDR3 nucleotide sequence: TGCAGCGTTGGGACAGGGTTGGGGTACGAGCAGTACTTC.

The chain combines TRBV29-1 with TRBJ2-7; 8 bases map to TRBD1. Germline CDR1 reads SQVTM; CDR2 reads ANQGSEA. CDR3 length: 14 amino acids. V lost 3 bases and J lost 7; bases outside the gene matches: 11. The CDR3 region is CSVEEDRVVQEQYF. The CDR3 DNA reads as TGCAGCGTTGAGGAGGACAGGGTAGTACAAGAGCAGTACTTC.